Listed below are T cell receptor beta chains from one sample, sequenced in a study of blood T cell dynamics during melanoma immunotherapy. Assay used: immunoSEQ multiplex PCR; TCRdb lists only in-frame clones, some missing. The sample contains roughly 14,000 clones, 87% of which appear only once. The sample in question was blood, obtained from a patient treated with checkpoint blockade. The receptors shown here come from a human donor with melanoma. Each CDR3 is given with its conserved first and last residue. D genes are given only for firm matches. Clone size, where shown, is once, few, many, or a class for clones that have expanded.

.	TRBV4-1	TRBJ1-6	TRBD1	CASSQGGQGSSYNSPLHF	TGCGCCAGCAGCCAAGGAGGACAGGGGAGCTCCTATAATTCACCCCTCCACTTT
.	TRBV6-5	TRBJ2-7	TRBD1	CASSYSGQGFEQYF	TGTGCCAGCAGTTATTCGGGACAGGGGTTCGAGCAGTACTTC
.	TRBV29-1	TRBJ2-1	.	CSVGSSVLYNEQFF	TGCAGCGTGGGTTCTAGCGTCCTGTACAATGAGCAGTTCTTC
.	TRBV18	TRBJ2-1	.	CASSPRQADPSLGNEQFF	TGTGCCAGCTCACCAAGGCAGGCGGATCCTTCTTTGGGGAATGAGCAGTTCTTC
.	TRBV5-1	TRBJ2-1	TRBD2	CASRLAGNNEQFF	TGCGCCAGCAGACTAGCGGGGAACAATGAGCAGTTCTTC
.	TRBV28	TRBJ2-7	.	CASTERTATYEQYF	TGTGCCAGCACCGAGAGGACAGCTACCTACGAGCAGTACTTC
.	TRBV4-1	TRBJ2-3	.	CASSQDLKVTQYF	TGCGCCAGCAGCCAAGATCTGAAGGTAACGCAGTATTTT
.	TRBV18	TRBJ2-2	TRBD2	CASYGLAGPNTGELFF	TGTGCCAGCTACGGACTAGCGGGACCGAACACCGGGGAGCTGTTTTTT
few	TRBV9	TRBJ1-1	.	CASSSRAQTEAFF	TGTGCCAGCAGCTCCAGGGCACAAACTGAAGCTTTCTTT
.	TRBV7-3	TRBJ2-1	.	CASRQGGSYNEQFF	TGTGCCAGCCGGCAGGGCGGGTCCTACAATGAGCAGTTCTTC
.	TRBV6-1	TRBJ2-4	TRBD2	CASRTSGMNIQYF	TGTGCCAGCAGGACTAGCGGGATGAACATTCAGTACTTC
.	TRBV5-1	TRBJ1-1	.	CASSTLGLGDTEAFF	TGCGCCAGCAGCACCCTGGGACTCGGTGACACTGAAGCTTTCTTT
.	TRBV10-3	TRBJ1-2	.	CAITTDPNYGYTF	TGTGCCATCACTACAGATCCTAACTATGGCTACACCTTC
.	TRBV19	TRBJ2-3	TRBD2	CASSIGLAGATDTQYF	TGTGCCAGTAGTATAGGGCTAGCGGGAGCGACAGATACGCAGTATTTT
.	TRBV5-4	TRBJ2-3	TRBD2	CASSPGLAATDTQYF	TGTGCCAGCAGCCCGGGACTAGCGGCCACAGATACGCAGTATTTT
.	TRBV5-4	TRBJ2-7	TRBD1	CASSSQQGAYEQYF	TGTGCCAGCAGCTCCCAACAGGGGGCCTACGAGCAGTACTTC